These 32 T cell receptor beta chains originate from one sample sequenced in a study of PD-1 blockade in classical Hodgkin lymphoma. The time point here: cycle 4 day 1 (C4D1), after 6 weeks of nivolumab. Patients all relapsed after autologous stem cell transplantation, and there was variation in brentuximab vedotin exposure. PBMCs, once thawed, yielded CD8+ T cells isolated by magnetic negative selection. Using immunoSEQ multiplex PCR, the repertoire was profiled, and TCRdb retains in-frame clones only, with some absent. The profile shows 13,000 to 15,000 clones, roughly nine tenths of them singletons. Sequences were derived from CD8+ T cells from blood, sampled before the fourth cycle of nivolumab. The receptors derive from a human donor with classical Hodgkin lymphoma.

CDR3 coding DNA: TGTGCCAGCAGCTTCCACGGACAGGGGGAGAACACCGGGGAGCTGTTTTTT. As protein: CASSFHGQGENTGELFF. The chain carries TRBV5-6 and TRBJ2-2; 10 bases line up with TRBD1. The CDR3 runs 17 residues. CDR1 SGHDT and CDR2 YYEEEE come from the germline V gene. Germline trimming cut 2 bases from V and 1 base from J; bases unmatched to any gene: 5. The complete variable domain, with remaining parts taken from reference TRBV5-6 and TRBJ2-2, reads DAGVTQSPTHLIKTRGQQVTLRCSPKSGHDTVSWYQQALGQGPQFIFQYYEEEERQRGNFPDRFSGHQFPNYSSELNVNALLLGDSALYLCASSFHGQGENTGELFFGEGSRLTVL.

The J gene is TRBJ2-7, the V gene TRBV7-9; 8 bases fit TRBD1. There are 14 residues in the CDR3. Germline values: CDR1 SEHNR, CDR2 FQNEAQ (reference sequence). V lost 3 bases to trimming and J lost 7 bases; unmatched junction nucleotides: 8. CDR3 DNA: TGTGCCAGCAGCTTGGCTGGACAGGGAGAAGAGCAGTACTTC. Amino acids: CASSLAGQGEEQYF.

The chain joins TRBV10-1 to TRBJ1-1; D is undetermined. The CDR3 contains 15 residues. The ends were cut back, 6 bases at V and 2 bases at J, with 16 bases in the middle. CDR1 is WNHNN and CDR2 is SYGVQD in the germline V gene (reference sequence). The CDR3 DNA is TGCGCCAGCAGGCTATACCTTTTGACCAACACTGAAGCTTTCTTT. Translated: CASRLYLLTNTEAFF.

The genes are TRBV2 and TRBJ2-1, with 10 bases aligning to TRBD1. The CDR3 loop spans 14 amino acids. CDR1 and CDR2 (germline): SNHLY, FYNNEI. Germline trimming cut 11 bases from V and 7 bases from J; bases unmatched to any gene: 11. CDR3 coding DNA: TGTGCCTTATCGGGGGACAGGGGTTTAAATGAGCAGTTCTTC. It is translated as CALSGDRGLNEQFF.

The chain couples TRBV6-4 to TRBJ1-1; D unclear. Between the trimmed V and J ends, which lost 3 bases and 3 bases, there was a span of 8 bases. From germline, CDR1 is MRHNA and CDR2 SNTAGT. The CDR3 is 13 residues long. The chain's CDR3 is CASSEGRYTEAFF. DNA for the CDR3: TGTGCCAGCAGTGAAGGAAGATACACTGAAGCTTTCTTT.

The rearrangement joins TRBV5-1 to TRBJ2-7, with TRBD1 matching over 8 bases. CDR3 length equals 16 residues. V lost 0 bases to trimming and J lost 0 bases; unmatched junction nucleotides: 5. Germline assignment: CDR1 SGHRS and CDR2 YFSETQ. CDR3 in amino acids: CASSLEMGQASYEQYF. In DNA, the CDR3 is TGCGCCAGCAGCTTGGAGATGGGACAGGCCTCCTACGAGCAGTACTTC.

This chain connects TRBV27 to TRBJ2-7; the D gene could be TRBD1 or TRBD2 (5 bases each). The germline gives CDR1 MNHEY, CDR2 SMNVEV (reference sequence). Between the trimmed V and J ends, which lost 3 bases and 5 bases, there was a span of 20 bases. This CDR3 is built from 16 residues. CDR3 amino acids: CASSFSPGPAGHEQYF. CDR3 nucleotides: TGTGCCAGCAGTTTCTCTCCGGGACCGGCGGGCCACGAGCAGTACTTC.

The rearrangement uses TRBV19 and TRBJ2-3; the match to TRBD1 covers 11 bases. Germline CDR1 and CDR2: LNHDA and SQIVND (reference sequence). V gave up 7 bases and J gave up 5 bases; unmatched junction bases: 14. The CDR3 sequence is 17 residues long. The CDR3 protein is CASTVNGQGAIGDTQYF. CDR3 nucleotides: TGTGCCAGTACCGTAAATGGACAGGGGGCGATTGGAGATACGCAGTATTTT.

This chain uses TRBV28 with TRBJ1-2; D not certain. V lost 2 bases and J lost 8, with 12 bases in between. The germline V gene encodes CDR1 MDHEN and CDR2 SYDVKM. This CDR3 contains 13 residues. The CDR3 loop is CASSLEGRTGYTF. In DNA, the CDR3 is TGTGCCAGCAGTTTAGAAGGCAGAACCGGCTACACCTTC.

The chain links TRBV7-9 to TRBJ2-7, with 14 bases aligning to TRBD2. This CDR3 is 15 amino acids long. The trim removed 3 bases at V and 5 bases at J, leaving 3 bases unmatched. Germline loops: CDR1 SEHNR, CDR2 FQNEAQ (reference sequence). CDR3 DNA: TGTGCCAGCAGCTTGGGACTAGCGGGAGTGAACGAGCAGTACTTC. It is translated as CASSLGLAGVNEQYF.

This chain joins TRBV11-2 and TRBJ2-3; D may be TRBD1 (6 bases). Germline CDR1 SGHAT, CDR2 FQNNGV. The CDR3 covers 19 residues. Trimming took off 1 base at V and 0 bases at J, with 20 bases between the two ends. The CDR3 DNA sequence: TGTGCCAGCAGCTTAGGACAGGCGGCCTCCCTTACTAGCACAGATACGCAGTATTTT. As protein: CASSLGQAASLTSTDTQYF.

The V and J genes are TRBV15 and TRBJ1-6, with 10 bases matching TRBD1. Germline CDR1 and CDR2: LNHNV and YYDKDF (reference sequence). CDR3 length equals 16 residues. With 4 bases clipped from V and 9 bases from J, the junction kept 9 bases outside the gene matches. The CDR3 loop reads CATSISPGQGFSPLHF. The CDR3, as DNA: TGTGCCACCAGCATTTCACCGGGACAGGGGTTTTCACCCCTCCACTTT. Together with reference TRBV15 and TRBJ1-6, the CDR3 gives the full variable domain: DAMVIQNPRYQVTQFGKPVTLSCSQTLNHNVMYWYQQKSSQAPKLLFHYYDKDFNNEADTPDNFQSRRPNTSFCFLDIRSPGLGDTAMYLCATSISPGQGFSPLHFGNGTRLTVT.

The chain combines TRBV6-5 with TRBJ2-7; D remains ambiguous. Germline CDR1 is MNHEY and CDR2 is SVGAGI. This CDR3 spans 14 amino acids. Trimming shortened V by 5 bases and J by 7 bases, and 18 bases separated the two germline ends. The CDR3 loop is CASSRKLNPREQYF. The CDR3 nucleotides are TGTGCCAGCAGTCGGAAACTGAATCCTAGGGAGCAGTACTTC.

The CDR3 coding sequence is TGTGCCAGCAGTCCAGGGACAGCGAGAAATCAGCCCCAGCATTTT. Translated, it gives CASSPGTARNQPQHF. J is TRBJ1-5 and V is TRBV6-1; 7 nucleotides line up with TRBD1. Germline-derived CDR1 and CDR2 are MNHNS and SASEGT. This CDR3 has 15 residues. After removal of 5 bases from V and 4 bases from J, the junction contained 8 bases not matched to a gene.

The chain recombines TRBV7-9 with TRBJ1-4, with 7 bases identical to TRBD1. The germline V gene encodes CDR1 SEHNR and CDR2 FQNEAQ (reference sequence). With V trimmed by 5 bases and J by 4 bases, 4 bases remained unmatched. CDR3 length: 14 amino acids. The CDR3 here is CASSPGQSNEKLFF. The CDR3 nucleotides are TGTGCCAGCAGCCCGGGACAGAGTAATGAAAAACTGTTTTTT. Filled out from reference TRBV7-9 and TRBJ1-4, the complete variable domain reads DTGVSQNPRHKITKRGQNVTFRCDPISEHNRLYWYRQTLGQGPEFLTYFQNEAQLEKSRLLSDRFSAERPKGSFSTLEIQRTEQGDSAMYLCASSPGQSNEKLFFGSGTQLSVL.

The V and J genes are TRBV7-2 and TRBJ2-3; D gene ambiguous. CDR1 SGHTA and CDR2 FQGNSA come from the germline V gene. This CDR3 comprises 14 residues. V was trimmed by 2 bases and J by 2 bases, leaving 8 bases between them. CDR3 nucleotides: TGTGCCAGCAGCTTATGGGCCTTCACAGATACGCAGTATTTT. As protein: CASSLWAFTDTQYF.

This rearrangement joins TRBV5-1 to TRBJ2-5; D is unresolved. CDR1 is SGHRS and CDR2 is YFSETQ in the germline V gene. Trimming took 0 bases from V and 11 from J, leaving 14 bases between them. The CDR3 extends over 13 amino acids. CDR3 DNA sequence: TGCGCCAGCAGCTTGGGCGGCTCAAATCAGCAGTACTTC. Its translation: CASSLGGSNQQYF. The full variable domain, in which reference TRBV5-1 and TRBJ2-5 provide the parts outside the CDR3, is KAGVTQTPRYLIKTRGQQVTLSCSPISGHRSVSWYQQTPGQGLQFLFEYFSETQRNKGNFPGRFSGRQFSNSRSEMNVSTLELGDSALYLCASSLGGSNQQYFGPGTRLLVL.

This chain links TRBV5-8 with TRBJ1-2; 9 bases agree with TRBD1. V lost 4 bases and J lost 0; bases outside the gene matches: 10. The CDR3 is 17 amino acids. CDR1 and CDR2 from the germline V gene are SGHTS and YDEGEE. CDR3 sequence (DNA): TGTGCCAGCAGCCCACTCCTAGGACAGGGGACTAACTATGGCTACACCTTC. This translates into CASSPLLGQGTNYGYTF.

This clone came up once. The chain employs TRBV27 and TRBJ2-3; TRBD1 agrees at 10 bases. Per the germline V gene, CDR1 is MNHEY and CDR2 is SMNVEV (reference sequence). The CDR3 sequence is 15 residues long. J gave up 7 bases and V 4 bases, and 8 bases lay outside the gene matches. CDR3 protein: CASSSGTGVRNTQYF. CDR3 coding DNA: TGTGCCAGCAGTTCGGGGACAGGGGTGAGGAATACGCAGTATTTT.

This clone came up a few times. This chain links TRBV7-6 with TRBJ2-7, with D tentatively TRBD2 (5 bases). V lost 5 bases and J lost 3, with 17 bases in between. There are 15 residues in the CDR3. The germline CDR1 and CDR2 sequences are SGHVS and FNYEAQ. CDR3 amino acids: CASSPSPEKGYEQYF. The CDR3 nucleotides are TGTGCCAGCAGCCCTAGCCCGGAAAAGGGCTACGAGCAGTACTTC. Full variable domain (missing parts from reference TRBV7-6 and TRBJ2-7): GAGVSQSPRYKVTKRGQDVALRCDPISGHVSLYWYRQALGQGPEFLTYFNYEAQQDKSGLPNDRFSAERPEGSISTLTIQRTEQRDSAMYRCASSPSPEKGYEQYFGPGTRLTVT.

The chain combines TRBV6-6 with TRBJ1-1, with D possibly being TRBD1 (5 bases). The CDR3 is made up of 11 amino acids. V lost 6 bases, J lost 3 bases, and 5 bases lay in between. Germline loops: CDR1 MNHNY, CDR2 SVGAGI (reference sequence). CDR3 bases: TGTGCCAGCAGAGGGGACACTGAAGCTTTCTTT. Its translation: CASRGDTEAFF.

V and J are TRBV7-9 and TRBJ2-7; TRBD1 might be the D (5 bases). V was clipped by 1 base and J by 1 base, with 11 bases between them. The CDR3 totals 15 residues. Germline values: CDR1 SEHNR, CDR2 FQNEAQ (reference sequence). CDR3 nucleotide sequence: TGTGCCAGCAGCTTAGGGCAGGGCCCTTCCTACGAGCAGTACTTC. It is translated as CASSLGQGPSYEQYF.

The chain couples TRBV7-9 to TRBJ2-7; 9 bases line up with TRBD1. J lost 3 bases, V lost 2 bases, and 8 bases had no gene match. This CDR3 has 16 amino acids. Per germline, CDR1 SEHNR and CDR2 FQNEAQ (reference sequence). CDR3 sequence (DNA): TGTGCCAGCAGCTTAAGGAGGGGGACAGGGTACTACGAGCAGTACTTC. This codes for CASSLRRGTGYYEQYF. Full variable domain (outside the CDR3, taken from reference TRBV7-9 and TRBJ2-7): DTGVSQNPRHKITKRGQNVTFRCDPISEHNRLYWYRQTLGQGPEFLTYFQNEAQLEKSRLLSDRFSAERPKGSFSTLEIQRTEQGDSAMYLCASSLRRGTGYYEQYFGPGTRLTVT.

The chain uses TRBV2 and TRBJ2-5, with D uncertain. CDR1 is SNHLY, CDR2 FYNNEI, per germline. V was pared by 6 bases and J by 9 bases, with 17 bases between. The CDR3 length is 13 residues. CDR3 residues: CASRKPLDGAQYF. The CDR3 DNA sequence: TGTGCCAGCAGAAAGCCGCTCGATGGAGCCCAGTACTTC.

The chain uses TRBV5-1 and TRBJ2-5; D unclear. This CDR3 has 11 amino acids. V gave up 7 bases and J gave up 7 bases, with 11 bases separating them. The germline CDR1 and CDR2 sequences are SGHRS and YFSETQ. CDR3 amino acids: CASRRLGTQYF. In DNA form, the CDR3 reads TGCGCCAGCCGCCGTTTAGGGACCCAGTACTTC.

This clone turned up a few times. The chain links TRBV27 to TRBJ1-2; TRBD1 is a possible D gene (6 bases). Looked up from germline, CDR1 is MNHEY and CDR2 is SMNVEV (reference sequence). V was pared by 2 bases and J by 2 bases, with 6 bases between. The CDR3 loop spans 13 amino acids. CDR3 sequence reads: CASSLQGNYGYTF. The CDR3 coding sequence is TGTGCCAGCAGTTTACAGGGGAACTATGGCTACACCTTC.

The CDR3 is CASSTHTSIRSYEQFF. CDR3 DNA sequence: TGTGCCAGCAGCACGCACACTTCAATTAGGTCCTATGAGCAGTTCTTC. The chain couples TRBV7-3 to TRBJ2-1, with D uncertain. Germline V gives CDR1 SGHTA, CDR2 FQGTGA. V was shortened by 5 bases and J by 8 bases, with 22 bases between the two germline ends. CDR3 size: 16 residues.

The gene calls are TRBV7-8 and TRBJ2-7; D might be TRBD2 (6 bases). The CDR3 loop spans 16 amino acids. V gave up 5 bases and J gave up 1 base, with 18 bases separating them. Germline lookup yields CDR1 SGHVS and CDR2 FQNEAQ. The CDR3 is CASSPSDLSMSYEQYF. The CDR3 DNA follows: TGTGCCAGCAGCCCTAGCGACCTCTCTATGTCCTACGAGCAGTACTTC.

J is TRBJ1-1 and V is TRBV19; 9 bases map to TRBD1. The V and J ends lost 4 bases and 9 bases, in that order; junction bases with no gene match: 6. The CDR3 covers 13 residues. Germline CDR1 LNHDA, CDR2 SQIVND (reference sequence). The CDR3 loop reads CASSTPGTGKAFF. CDR3 coding DNA: TGTGCCAGTAGTACCCCCGGGACAGGGAAAGCTTTCTTT.

This chain uses TRBV28 with TRBJ2-5; 8 bases align to TRBD2. Per the germline V gene, CDR1 is MDHEN and CDR2 is SYDVKM. This CDR3 region has 16 residues. V trimming: 6 bases; J trimming: 4 bases; junction bases outside the gene matches: 13. CDR3 sequence: CASRGVQRGLLETQYF. CDR3 coding DNA: TGTGCCAGCAGAGGGGTTCAGCGGGGGTTGCTAGAGACCCAGTACTTC.

The rearrangement uses TRBV11-1 and TRBJ2-7, with D possibly matching TRBD1 (6 bases). This CDR3 contains 15 residues. V shed 1 base and J shed 6 bases, with 16 bases lying between them. Germline CDR1 reads SGHAT; CDR2 reads FQDESV (reference sequence). CDR3 DNA: TGTGCCAGCAGCTTAGATCCAGGGGATATCTCCGAGCAGTACTTC. Protein sequence: CASSLDPGDISEQYF.

The chain recombines TRBV19 with TRBJ2-1; no clear D. This CDR3 has 13 residues. V was shortened by 2 bases and J by 6 bases, with 8 bases between the two germline ends. Germline V gene data show CDR1 as LNHDA and CDR2 as SQIVND (reference sequence). The CDR3 DNA reads TGTGCCAGTAGTATACTAGGGTCCAATGAGCAGTTCTTC. This codes for CASSILGSNEQFF. Full variable domain (remainder filled in from reference TRBV19 and TRBJ2-1): DGGITQSPKYLFRKEGQNVTLSCEQNLNHDAMYWYRQDPGQGLRLIYYSQIVNDFQKGDIAEGYSVSREKKESFPLTVTSAQKNPTAFYLCASSILGSNEQFFGPGTRLTVL.